The 10 T cell receptor beta chains presented below share a single source sample, sequenced in a study of blood T cell repertoires in COVID-19. Assay used: immunoSEQ multiplex PCR; TCRdb lists only in-frame clones, some missing. The repertoire holds approximately 390,000 clones, with 88% as singletons. What was sequenced was PBMCs or T cells enriched from blood (not recorded which). The source is a woman between 35 and 50 years old with acute COVID-19.

The J gene is TRBJ2-7, the V gene TRBV6-5; 7 nucleotides align to TRBD2. This CDR3 spans 14 amino acids. Germline CDR1 reads MNHEY; CDR2 reads SVGAGI. V lost 6 bases to trimming and J lost 0 bases; unmatched junction nucleotides: 5. CDR3 sequence: CASSRAGSSYEQYF. As DNA, the CDR3 is TGTGCCAGCAGCCGAGCGGGGAGCTCCTACGAGCAGTACTTC.

The chain recombines TRBV11-2 with TRBJ1-4; 11 bases line up with TRBD1. The V gene end was trimmed by 1 base and the J gene end by 8 bases; junction bases not matched to a gene: 6. Germline values: CDR1 SGHAT, CDR2 FQNNGV. The CDR3 runs to 16 residues. The CDR3 DNA follows: TGTGCCAGCAGCTTAGGCGGACAGGGGGCGGAGGAAAAACTGTTTTTT. Encoded protein: CASSLGGQGAEEKLFF.

CDR3 DNA sequence: TGTGCCAGCACCAGGGGATATGGCTACACCTTC. Its protein is CASTRGYGYTF. The J gene is TRBJ1-2, the V gene TRBV2; D possibly corresponds to TRBD1 (6 bases). The CDR3 has 11 amino acids. CDR1 is SNHLY, CDR2 FYNNEI, per germline. Trimming took off 7 bases at V and 5 bases at J, with 8 bases between the two ends.

This rearrangement joins TRBV7-2 to TRBJ2-7, with a possible D match to TRBD2 (5 bases). Germline loops: CDR1 SGHTA, CDR2 FQGNSA. The length of the CDR3 is 15 residues. Trimming removed 3 bases at V and 7 bases at J, with 19 bases between. The CDR3 sequence: CASSFRGTEIQEQYF. The CDR3 DNA sequence: TGTGCCAGCAGCTTCCGGGGTACCGAAATACAAGAGCAGTACTTC.

The V call is TRBV27, the J call TRBJ1-1; TRBD1 might be the D (5 bases). The germline V gene has CDR1 MNHEY and CDR2 SMNVEV (reference sequence). The V and J ends lost 4 bases and 5 bases respectively, with 14 bases between them. The CDR3 totals 14 residues. This CDR3 is CASSSRTNRTEAFF. CDR3 DNA: TGTGCCAGCAGTTCCCGGACAAACCGAACTGAAGCTTTCTTT.

The CDR3 reads CASSFQGWGTDTQYF. DNA for the CDR3: TGTGCCAGCAGCTTCCAGGGGTGGGGTACAGATACGCAGTATTTT. V and J are TRBV7-9 and TRBJ2-3; tentative D call: TRBD1 (6 bases). From germline, CDR1 is SEHNR and CDR2 FQNEAQ (reference sequence). V dropped 3 bases and J dropped 3 bases, with 13 bases sitting between them. The CDR3 is 15 amino acids.

The chain employs TRBV23-1 and TRBJ1-2; D remains ambiguous. TRBV23-1 falls under the ORF class, with uncertain function. The V end was cut by 0 bases, the J end by 1 base, with 9 bases between. The CDR3 totals 15 residues. The DNA of the CDR3 is TGCGCCAGCAGTCAATCTGGGCGTATTAACTATGGCTACACCTTC. Translation: CASSQSGRINYGYTF.

The chain recombines TRBV30 with TRBJ1-6, with D unresolved. The CDR3 consists of 14 residues. Germline CDR1 and CDR2: GTSNPN and SVGIG (reference sequence). Trimming took off 4 bases at V and 5 bases at J, with 12 bases between the two ends. CDR3 amino acids: CAWTVYGNNSPLHF. For the CDR3, the DNA is TGTGCCTGGACTGTCTACGGGAATAATTCACCCCTCCACTTT.

This chain links TRBV5-5 with TRBJ1-1, with 8 bases fitting TRBD1. Losses at the gene ends were 2 bases for V and 3 bases for J; bases not matched to a gene: 3. The CDR3 contains 14 residues. Germline values: CDR1 SGHKS, CDR2 YYEKEE (reference sequence). The CDR3 reads CASSFRGRDTEAFF. CDR3 coding DNA: TGTGCCAGCAGCTTCAGGGGGCGAGACACTGAAGCTTTCTTT.

V gene TRBV4-2 combines with J gene TRBJ1-4; 8 positions agree with TRBD1. The germline gives CDR1 LGHNA, CDR2 YNFKEQ. There are 17 residues in the CDR3. V trimming: 4 bases; J trimming: 8 bases; junction bases outside the gene matches: 15. The CDR3 bases are TGTGCCAGCAGCCGAAATAATCCGGCAGGGGGCGGCGAAAAACTGTTTTTT. This translates into CASSRNNPAGGGEKLFF.